These 8 T cell receptor beta chains came from one sample sequenced in a study of T cell changes during pregnancy in multiple sclerosis. Here immunoSEQ multiplex PCR was the method, and the copy in TCRdb shows in-frame clones only, minus some. Of approximately 90,000 clones in the sample, 75% to 95% were seen once. The sequencing here drew on peripheral blood, taken before pregnancy. The receptors come from a female donor with multiple sclerosis, enrolled in a pregnancy study.

This chain uses TRBV6-1 with TRBJ2-7; 7 bases agree with TRBD1. The germline V gene encodes CDR1 MNHNS and CDR2 SASEGT. The CDR3 consists of 14 residues. The V and J ends lost 6 bases and 4 bases, in that order; junction bases with no gene match: 9. The CDR3 sequence: CASSQYTGEYEQYF. The CDR3 nucleotides are TGTGCCAGCAGCCAATATACAGGGGAGTACGAGCAGTACTTC.

The chain links TRBV27 to TRBJ2-3, with TRBD2 as a possible D gene (6 bases). The V end was cut by 7 bases, the J end by 2 bases, with 10 bases between. The CDR3 has 13 residues. Germline lookup yields CDR1 MNHEY and CDR2 SMNVEV (reference sequence). The CDR3 nucleotides are TGTGCCAGCAAGGTGCGGGACACAGATACGCAGTATTTT. It encodes CASKVRDTDTQYF.

The genes are TRBV6-6 and TRBJ1-2; D is unresolved. The V gene's germline CDR1 is MNHNY and CDR2 SVGAGI (reference sequence). CDR3 length: 14 residues. V lost 10 bases, J lost 1 base, and 16 bases lay in between. The CDR3 spells CATNEFRLNYGYTF. The CDR3 DNA reads TGTGCCACCAACGAATTCAGGCTTAACTATGGCTACACCTTC.

CDR3 sequence: CASSLKAPFATNEKLFF. The CDR3 nucleotides read TGCGCCAGCAGCTTGAAAGCCCCATTTGCAACTAATGAAAAACTGTTTTTT. The gene calls are TRBV5-1 and TRBJ1-4, with no clear D. The CDR3 covers 17 residues. Between the trimmed V and J ends, which lost 1 base and 0 bases, there was a span of 13 bases. Per germline, CDR1 SGHRS and CDR2 YFSETQ.

The chain uses TRBV27 and TRBJ2-7; weak D call: TRBD1 (6 bases). V gave up 3 bases and J gave up 2 bases, with 14 bases separating them. Germline-derived CDR1 and CDR2 are MNHEY and SMNVEV (reference sequence). The CDR3 is made up of 15 amino acids. CDR3 in DNA: TGTGCCAGCAGTTTCTCTCAGGGGTGGGCCTACGAGCAGTACTTC. This codes for CASSFSQGWAYEQYF.

This chain links TRBV7-2 with TRBJ2-2, with a weak D call TRBD2 (6 bases). This CDR3 has 14 residues. V was trimmed by 5 bases and J by 4 bases, leaving 11 bases between them. Looked up from germline, CDR1 is SGHTA and CDR2 is FQGNSA. This CDR3 reads CASSRGTFTGELFF. The CDR3 bases are TGTGCCAGCAGCCGGGGGACCTTCACCGGGGAGCTGTTTTTT.

The chain carries TRBV27 and TRBJ2-7; 9 bases align to TRBD2. The CDR3 has 15 amino acids. V was clipped by 4 bases and J by 2 bases; unmatched bases: 6. Germline CDR1 and CDR2: MNHEY and SMNVEV (reference sequence). Here the CDR3 DNA reads TGTGCCAGCAGTTCTCTACTAGCGGGTCCCTACGAGCAGTACTTC. It is translated as CASSSLLAGPYEQYF.

The chain couples TRBV27 to TRBJ2-7, with 10 bases matching TRBD1. CDR3 size: 15 residues. The V gene end was trimmed by 4 bases and the J gene end by 2 bases; junction bases not matched to a gene: 5. Germline-derived CDR1 and CDR2 are MNHEY and SMNVEV (reference sequence). The CDR3 reads CASSSWTGGTYEQYF. For the CDR3, the DNA is TGTGCCAGCAGTTCCTGGACAGGGGGGACCTACGAGCAGTACTTC.